Reported below is one T cell receptor beta chain. The CDR3 extends over 15 amino acids. Germline V lookup: CDR1 SEHNR, CDR2 FQNEAQ (reference sequence). J was trimmed by 4 bases and V by 1 base; bases with no gene match: 1. The data are from a study of blood T cell repertoires in COVID-19. On the study more broadly: Samples came from the United States, Italy and Spain, spanning acute and convalescent COVID-19.

Measured with immunoSEQ multiplex PCR; TCRdb has only the in-frame clones, and not every one. The repertoire holds 310,000 or so clones, approximately 90% seen once, with 2.2% in the top ten. The material sequenced was peripheral blood. The chain uses TRBV7-9 and TRBJ2-1; 10 bases align to TRBD2. This TCR was sampled from a woman aged 45-60 years who had recovered from COVID-19. CDR3 in DNA: TGTGCCAGCAGCTTAGAAGCGGGGGGGTACAATGAGCAGTTCTTC. Residues: CASSLEAGGYNEQFF.